Below are 22 T cell receptor beta chains sequenced from a single sample in a study of T cell repertoires in cytomegalovirus infection (dated by TCRdb to the late 2010s). Instrument used: Illumina HiSeq 1500. TCRdb redid the processing of the public reads, applying fastp at Q25 and MiXCR, and retained in-frame beta chains. When rows share a CDR3 protein, they turn into one entry using the most common DNA and genes. Across this sample there are some 220,000 distinct CDR3 sequences, with 6% to 8% seen only once. Together, the top ten hold around 6% of the sample. The material sequenced was PBMCs. Receptors originate from a human donor in good health (CMV status not recorded). Some clones in this sample may be carry-over from other donors' samples.

The chain combines TRBV5-1 with TRBJ1-1; D is unclear. There are 13 residues in the CDR3. Germline V gives CDR1 SGHRS, CDR2 YFSETQ. Trimming left V 0 bases short and J 7 bases short, with 10 bases between. The CDR3 reads CASSLGSDREAFF. For the CDR3, the DNA is TGCGCCAGCAGCTTGGGTTCCGACCGTGAAGCTTTCTTT.

Comments on this clonotype: Possible read error: a much larger clone is one base away. This chain uses TRBV5-5 with TRBJ2-7; no clear D gene. CDR1 is SGHKS and CDR2 is YYEKEE in the germline V gene (reference sequence). This CDR3 region has 16 residues. The CDR3 DNA follows: TGTGCCAACAGCTTTGCCATTCGGACCGAATACTACGAGCAGTACTTC. Translation: CANSFAIRTEYYEQYF.

The sample holds many counts of this clonotype. Written as DNA, the CDR3 is TGTGCCAGCACTAAAGACAGGGTCAACCTCGAGCAGTACTTC. Protein product: CASTKDRVNLEQYF. This chain links TRBV6-2 or TRBV6-3 with TRBJ2-7, with TRBD1 identical over 7 bases. The CDR3 loop spans 14 amino acids. Germline CDR1 and CDR2: MNHEY and SVGEGT. The V gene end was trimmed by 7 bases and the J gene end by 6 bases; junction bases not matched to a gene: 12.

This clonotype was seen more than once but under ten times. The chain employs TRBV20-1 and TRBJ1-2, with D possibly TRBD1 on 5 matching bases. V was clipped by 1 base and J by 7 bases, with 16 bases between them. The CDR3 loop spans 14 amino acids. Germline V gene sequence: CDR1 DFQATT, CDR2 SNEGSKA (reference sequence). The CDR3 is CSARVAGPASGYTF. CDR3 nucleotide sequence: TGCAGTGCTAGAGTGGCAGGGCCCGCGAGTGGCTACACCTTC.

This clonotype has more than one count but fewer than ten. The chain couples TRBV4-3 to TRBJ2-7, with TRBD1 matching 7 bases. The J segment lost 2 bases and the V segment lost 0 bases, leaving 7 bases of the junction unmatched. The CDR3 is 16 amino acids. The V gene's germline CDR1 is LGHNA and CDR2 YSLEER. This CDR3 is CASSQDSGQAPYEQYF. The CDR3 DNA follows: TGCGCCAGCAGCCAAGACTCCGGACAGGCCCCCTACGAGCAGTACTTC.

This clonotype was seen repeatedly, ten times or more. The chain employs TRBV5-1 and TRBJ2-1; D is tentatively TRBD1 or TRBD2 (5 bases each). CDR1 and CDR2 (germline): SGHRS, YFSETQ. The CDR3 runs to 18 residues. The V and J ends lost 4 bases and 2 bases respectively, with 22 bases between them. CDR3 in DNA: TGCGCCAGCAGCCCGGAGCCTGAGGGGTCCCGGGCCTACAATGAGCAGTTCTTC. It translates to CASSPEPEGSRAYNEQFF.

This clonotype came up many times. The V call is TRBV29-1, the J call TRBJ1-5; TRBD1 aligns across 8 bases. V was pared by 6 bases and J by 7 bases, with 11 bases of the junction left unmatched. CDR3 length equals 14 residues. Germline CDR1 SQVTM, CDR2 ANQGSEA. CDR3: CSVKSQGADQPQHF. CDR3 coding DNA: TGCAGCGTGAAGAGCCAGGGGGCCGACCAGCCCCAGCATTTT.

At least ten counts were recorded for this clonotype. This chain uses TRBV5-6 with TRBJ2-7, with 11 bases identical to TRBD1. The CDR3 is 21 amino acids. Losses at the gene ends were 4 bases for V and 3 bases for J; bases not matched to a gene: 24. Germline V gene lookup returns CDR1 SGHDT and CDR2 YYEEEE. CDR3: CASSPTDPRTGGNHNYYEQYF. The DNA of the CDR3 is TGTGCCAGCAGCCCTACCGACCCGCGGACAGGGGGCAACCACAATTACTACGAGCAGTACTTC.

This clonotype was counted ten times or more. The chain carries TRBV5-6 and TRBJ1-2; 8 positions agree with TRBD1. There are 15 residues in the CDR3. The V segment lost 3 bases and the J segment 4 bases; nucleotides outside the gene matches: 8. Per germline, CDR1 SGHDT and CDR2 YYEEEE. This CDR3 reads CASSSDRALLYGYTF. The CDR3, as DNA: TGTGCCAGCAGCTCGGACAGGGCCCTCCTCTATGGCTACACCTTC. The variable domain in full, completed from reference TRBV5-6 and TRBJ1-2, reads DAGVTQSPTHLIKTRGQQVTLRCSPKSGHDTVSWYQQALGQGPQFIFQYYEEEERQRGNFPDRFSGHQFPNYSSELNVNALLLGDSALYLCASSSDRALLYGYTFGSGTRLTVV.

This clonotype occurred many times. The chain carries TRBV6-4 and TRBJ2-2; 10 nucleotides match TRBD1. V shed 5 bases, J shed 2 bases, and the junction held 8 bases outside the gene matches. CDR3 size: 17 residues. From germline, CDR1 is MRHNA and CDR2 SNTAGT. The CDR3 is CASSSTGTGVNTGELFF. CDR3 coding DNA: TGTGCCAGCAGTTCTACCGGGACAGGGGTCAACACCGGGGAGCTGTTTTTT.

This clonotype was seen ten or more times. This chain uses TRBV7-9 with TRBJ2-7; D gene uncertain. Trimming removed 4 bases from V and 2 bases from J, with 15 bases in between. The CDR3 is 15 amino acids. The germline CDR1 and CDR2 sequences are SEHNR and FQNEAQ (reference sequence). The CDR3 loop is CASSSLVGRTYEQYF. CDR3 bases: TGTGCCAGCAGCTCCCTAGTGGGCAGGACCTACGAGCAGTACTTC.

The rearrangement joins TRBV27 to TRBJ2-7; 8 nucleotides match TRBD1. This CDR3 is 14 amino acids long. Germline-derived CDR1 and CDR2 are MNHEY and SMNVEV (reference sequence). J lost 5 bases, V lost 6 bases, and 9 bases had no gene match. In DNA form, the CDR3 reads TGTGCCAGCAGACTCCAGGGGGCCGGCCACGAGCAGTACTTC. Its protein is CASRLQGAGHEQYF.

This clonotype was seen many times. The rearrangement links TRBV7-9 to TRBJ2-5; D remains unclear. CDR1 is SEHNR, CDR2 FQNEAQ, per germline (reference sequence). Trimming pared 1 base from V and 3 bases from J, leaving 9 bases between. This CDR3 is 14 amino acids long. Here the CDR3 reads CASSLGWIKETQYF. CDR3 nucleotide sequence: TGTGCCAGCAGCTTAGGCTGGATTAAAGAGACCCAGTACTTC.

This clonotype was seen ten or more times. The CDR3 DNA reads TGTGCCAGCAGTCTACCCTGGACAGGCGGGGATCAGCCCCAGCATTTT. As protein: CASSLPWTGGDQPQHF. This chain links TRBV28 with TRBJ1-5; 7 bases align to TRBD1. Germline V gene lookup returns CDR1 MDHEN and CDR2 SYDVKM. J was trimmed by 5 bases and V by 5 bases; bases with no gene match: 12. The CDR3 totals 16 residues.

This clonotype has a count of ten or more. The V gene is TRBV20-1, the J gene TRBJ2-7; no definite D call. Looked up from germline, CDR1 is DFQATT and CDR2 is SNEGSKA (reference sequence). This CDR3 is 16 amino acids long. The V end was cut by 6 bases, the J end by 2 bases, with 23 bases between. The chain's CDR3 is CSAPSPRTSATYEQYF. As DNA, the CDR3 is TGCAGTGCCCCTTCCCCCAGGACCTCGGCGACCTACGAGCAGTACTTC.

Ten or more counts support this clonotype. This rearrangement joins TRBV5-1 to TRBJ2-7; D is perhaps TRBD1 or TRBD2 (5 bases each). Germline assignment: CDR1 SGHRS and CDR2 YFSETQ. The CDR3 has 14 residues. The ends were cut back, 3 bases at V and 2 bases at J, with 12 bases in the middle. The CDR3 DNA is TGCGCCAGCAGCTCGGGGACGGTAACCTACGAGCAGTACTTC. Its protein is CASSSGTVTYEQYF.

This clonotype was picked up many times. The chain joins TRBV4-3 to TRBJ1-2; the D gene is possibly TRBD1 (5 bases). Germline lookup yields CDR1 LGHNA and CDR2 YSLEER. Trimming stripped 1 base from V and 5 bases from J, with 14 bases between. This CDR3 spans 15 amino acids. CDR3 in amino acids: CASSQAPGQGYGYTF. The CDR3 DNA is TGCGCCAGCAGCCAAGCCCCTGGGCAGGGATATGGCTACACCTTC.

This clonotype was recorded many times. CDR3 loop: CASSRYRVISNQPQHF. CDR3 in DNA: TGTGCCAGCAGTCGATACAGGGTGATAAGCAATCAGCCCCAGCATTTT. The chain employs TRBV6-2 or TRBV6-3 and TRBJ1-5; possibly TRBD1 for D (6 bases). Germline CDR1 reads MNHEY; CDR2 reads SVGEGT. This CDR3 spans 16 amino acids. Trimming took off 5 bases at V and 1 base at J, with 15 bases between the two ends.

This clonotype appeared a few times. The chain combines TRBV29-1 with TRBJ2-5, with 10 nucleotides matching TRBD2. Germline CDR1 and CDR2: SQVTM and ANQGSEA. With V trimmed by 6 bases and J by 5 bases, 6 bases remained unmatched. CDR3 length: 13 amino acids. CDR3 nucleotide sequence: TGCAGCGTACAGACTAGCGGGTTGGAGACCCAGTACTTC. Amino acid sequence: CSVQTSGLETQYF.

This clonotype was observed many times. The gene calls are TRBV7-2 and TRBJ1-5, with a possible D match to TRBD1 (5 bases). The V end was cut by 1 base, the J end by 9 bases, with 13 bases between. Looked up from germline, CDR1 is SGHTA and CDR2 is FQGNSA. The CDR3 consists of 14 residues. The CDR3 region has the DNA TGTGCCAGCAGCTTAGTTGGCAGGGAGGCGCCCCAGCATTTT. Translation: CASSLVGREAPQHF.

The sample holds many counts of this clonotype. The rearrangement uses TRBV6-5 and TRBJ1-6, with 7 bases lining up with TRBD1. This CDR3 is 15 amino acids long. Germline assignment: CDR1 MNHEY and CDR2 SVGAGI. Germline trimming cut 2 bases from V and 5 bases from J; bases unmatched to any gene: 3. CDR3 in amino acids: CASSYGDRNNSPLHF. The CDR3 bases are TGTGCCAGCAGTTACGGGGACAGAAATAATTCACCCCTCCACTTT.

About this clonotype itself: A much bigger clone sits one base away, suggesting this may be a read error. The gene calls are TRBV25-1 and TRBJ1-4, with no clear D. CDR1 MGHDK and CDR2 SYGVNS come from the germline V gene. The CDR3 contains 15 residues. The CDR3: CASRASGGTNEKQFF. In DNA, the CDR3 is TGTGCCAGCAGGGCTAGCGGAGGAACTAATGAAAAACAGTTTTTT.